The 2 T cell receptor beta chains below all came from one sample that was sequenced in a study of T cells in Graves' hyperthyroidism and ophthalmopathy. RNA transcripts provided the source from which TCR beta CDR3 regions were amplified. Primed by the HTBI set, a first-round RT-PCR was run on the TCR CDR3. TCRdb reprocessed the multiplex PCR reads via MiXCR and lists one record per CDR3 protein. The sample records around 600,000 distinct CDR3 sequences, 40% to 55% being singletons. Material for sequencing was peripheral blood or thyroid tissue (not recorded which). These receptors originate from an adult man with Graves' disease, either hyperthyroidism or ophthalmopathy (not recorded which).

This clonotype was recorded a few times. The chain has TRBV19 and TRBJ1-1, with TRBD1 as a possible D gene (5 bases). This CDR3 region has 14 residues. V was trimmed by 6 bases and J by 3 bases, leaving 14 bases between them. Per the germline V gene, CDR1 is LNHDA and CDR2 is SQIVND (reference sequence). The CDR3 loop reads CASSPAGSYTEAFF. The CDR3 bases are TGTGCCAGTAGCCCGGCAGGGTCGTACACTGAAGCTTTCTTT.

The rearrangement joins TRBV14 to TRBJ2-5; D ambiguous. V lost 0 bases to trimming and J lost 5 bases, with 10 bases between them. CDR1 is SGHDN, CDR2 FVKESK, per germline. The CDR3 has 14 residues. The CDR3, as DNA: TGTGCCAGCAGCCAAGACGTAGGGATGGAGACCCAGTACTTC. Protein: CASSQDVGMETQYF.